The 24 T cell receptor beta chains given below trace back to one sample, sequenced in a study of beta chain features in type 1 diabetes. The study reverse transcribed the entire isolated RNA, so it sequenced expressed TCRB transcripts. The repertoire was sequenced with immunoSEQ multiplex PCR; TCRdb's copy has only in-frame clones and lacks some. The data show 450,000 to 600,000 clones, about 32% seen once. The sample taken for sequencing was naive CD4+ T cells from blood. Receptors originate from a young man in good health.

V is TRBV7-2 and J is TRBJ1-1, with D unresolved. This CDR3 region has 11 residues. Per the germline V gene, CDR1 is SGHTA and CDR2 is FQGNSA. V was cut by 2 bases and J by 5 bases, with 3 bases left in between. This CDR3 is CASSLRTEAFF. Here the CDR3 DNA reads TGTGCCAGCAGCTTAAGGACTGAAGCTTTCTTT.

The chain uses TRBV7-9 and TRBJ2-5; possibly TRBD2 for D (6 bases). V dropped 5 bases and J dropped 7 bases, with 17 bases sitting between them. Germline lookup yields CDR1 SEHNR and CDR2 FQNEAQ (reference sequence). The CDR3 spans 14 residues. The CDR3 DNA follows: TGTGCCAGCAGCCAGACTAGGAGTGAGAGGACCCAGTACTTC. This encodes CASSQTRSERTQYF.

V and J are TRBV5-6 and TRBJ2-1; 13 nucleotides agree with TRBD2. From germline, CDR1 is SGHDT and CDR2 YYEEEE. The junction had 5 bases not matched to a gene; V was cut back by 4 bases and J by 4 bases. This CDR3 spans 16 amino acids. In DNA form, the CDR3 reads TGTGCCAGCAGCCGGGGGACTAGCGGGATGTACAATGAGCAGTTCTTC. Amino acids: CASSRGTSGMYNEQFF.

This clone was detected only a few times. The chain joins TRBV20-1 to TRBJ2-7, with a weak D call TRBD2 (6 bases). The CDR3 extends over 11 amino acids. V was clipped by 6 bases and J by 6 bases, with 12 bases between them. Germline V gene sequence: CDR1 DFQATT, CDR2 SNEGSKA (reference sequence). The CDR3 loop reads CSAHREPEQYF. Written as DNA, the CDR3 is TGCAGTGCCCATCGGGAGCCCGAGCAGTACTTC.

This chain connects TRBV7-9 to TRBJ2-1; 9 nucleotides align to TRBD2. Losses at the gene ends were 3 bases for V and 3 bases for J; bases not matched to a gene: 0. This CDR3 has 14 amino acids. Germline V gene lookup returns CDR1 SEHNR and CDR2 FQNEAQ (reference sequence). This chain's CDR3 is CASSLREGYNEQFF. The CDR3 region has the DNA TGTGCCAGCAGCTTGCGGGAGGGCTACAATGAGCAGTTCTTC.

The chain joins TRBV4-3 to TRBJ2-7; D is possibly TRBD1 (5 bases). Germline CDR1 reads LGHNA; CDR2 reads YSLEER. The CDR3 sequence is 16 residues long. V lost 1 base, J lost 4 bases, and 17 bases lay in between. The CDR3 sequence: CASSQATGGGVYEQYF. CDR3 coding DNA: TGCGCCAGCAGCCAAGCCACAGGCGGTGGGGTATACGAGCAGTACTTC.

This clone has just a few counts. The chain has TRBV30 and TRBJ2-5, with TRBD1 identical over 7 bases. The CDR3 spans 13 residues. Germline assignment: CDR1 GTSNPN and CDR2 SVGIG (reference sequence). Trimming cost V 6 bases and J 6 bases; bases outside gene matches: 10. The CDR3 here is CACGTAQEKTQYF. Here the CDR3 DNA reads TGTGCCTGTGGGACAGCCCAAGAGAAGACCCAGTACTTC.

This rearrangement joins TRBV7-2 to TRBJ2-3; D is possibly TRBD2 (5 bases). Per the germline V gene, CDR1 is SGHTA and CDR2 is FQGNSA. The CDR3 spans 15 residues. Trimming stripped 2 bases from V and 2 bases from J, with 11 bases between. In DNA form, the CDR3 reads TGTGCCAGCAGCTTACTCGGACTGACCACAGATACGCAGTATTTT. It yields the protein CASSLLGLTTDTQYF.

The chain links TRBV19 to TRBJ2-7; 7 bases fit TRBD1. CDR3 length: 13 residues. The germline V gene encodes CDR1 LNHDA and CDR2 SQIVND (reference sequence). The J segment lost 3 bases and the V segment lost 6 bases, leaving 5 bases of the junction unmatched. CDR3 protein: CASRLQGSYEQYF. Written as DNA, the CDR3 is TGTGCCAGTAGACTACAGGGGAGCTACGAGCAGTACTTC.

The chain couples TRBV5-1 to TRBJ1-4; 7 nucleotides match TRBD1. The germline V gene encodes CDR1 SGHRS and CDR2 YFSETQ. The J segment lost 8 bases and the V segment lost 4 bases, leaving 5 bases of the junction unmatched. The CDR3 consists of 13 residues. The CDR3 bases are TGCGCCAGCAGCCCACCGGACAGGGAAAAACTGTTTTTT. Its translation: CASSPPDREKLFF. Using reference TRBV5-1 and TRBJ1-4 for the parts outside the CDR3, the full variable domain is KAGVTQTPRYLIKTRGQQVTLSCSPISGHRSVSWYQQTPGQGLQFLFEYFSETQRNKGNFPGRFSGRQFSNSRSEMNVSTLELGDSALYLCASSPPDREKLFFGSGTQLSVL.

This chain connects TRBV30 to TRBJ1-1, with 8 bases fitting TRBD1. Germline V CDR1 and CDR2: GTSNPN, SVGIG (reference sequence). Losses at the gene ends were 2 bases for V and 10 bases for J; bases not matched to a gene: 3. The CDR3 spans 11 residues. The CDR3 nucleotides read TGTGCCTGGAGTCACGGGACAGGAGCTTTCTTT. This sequence encodes CAWSHGTGAFF.

This chain connects TRBV6-6 to TRBJ2-3; D is unclear. Germline CDR1 reads MNHNY; CDR2 reads SVGAGI (reference sequence). This CDR3 has 14 residues. V lost 8 bases, J lost 0 bases, and 12 bases lay in between. CDR3 nucleotide sequence: TGTGCCAGCCGCCGCGGCCTCAGCACAGATACGCAGTATTTT. It specifies CASRRGLSTDTQYF.

The chain couples TRBV2 to TRBJ2-3; no reliable D call. Germline V gene data show CDR1 as SNHLY and CDR2 as FYNNEI. Between the trimmed V and J ends, which lost 7 bases and 0 bases, there was a span of 5 bases. The CDR3 has 12 amino acids. For the CDR3, the DNA is TGTGCCAGCAAACCTAGCACAGATACGCAGTATTTT. Its translation: CASKPSTDTQYF.

This rearrangement joins TRBV7-3 to TRBJ2-3; D may match TRBD1 or TRBD2 (5 bases each). The CDR3 runs to 15 residues. CDR1 and CDR2 from the germline V gene are SGHTA and FQGTGA. The V and J ends lost 3 bases and 0 bases respectively, with 10 bases between them. In nucleotides, the CDR3 is TGTGCCAGCAGCTTGGGGGTGCCTAGCACAGATACGCAGTATTTT. Its protein is CASSLGVPSTDTQYF.

For the CDR3, the DNA is TGTGCCAGCAGTCTAAGGGACTATCGATCCTACGAGCAGTACTTC. This sequence encodes CASSLRDYRSYEQYF. The chain links TRBV28 to TRBJ2-7; 7 bases are a match to TRBD2. Looked up from germline, CDR1 is MDHEN and CDR2 is SYDVKM. The CDR3 runs to 15 residues. The J segment lost 1 base and the V segment lost 5 bases, leaving 8 bases of the junction unmatched.

This clone was observed a few times. This chain connects TRBV30 to TRBJ2-4, with 8 bases aligning to TRBD2. This CDR3 is built from 16 residues. The germline V gene encodes CDR1 GTSNPN and CDR2 SVGIG (reference sequence). V dropped 1 base and J dropped 10; count of bases not matched to a gene: 15. CDR3 amino acids: CAWSGGPPGAGGIQYF. Here the CDR3 DNA reads TGTGCCTGGAGTGGAGGCCCGCCGGGCGCGGGAGGTATTCAGTACTTC.

The chain combines TRBV7-2 with TRBJ2-3; D possibly corresponds to TRBD2 (5 bases). The CDR3 is 14 residues long. CDR1 is SGHTA and CDR2 is FQGNSA in the germline V gene. Trimming removed 8 bases from V and 0 bases from J, with 12 bases in between. The DNA of the CDR3 is TGTGCCAGCTCCTTCCGGGGTAGCACAGATACGCAGTATTTT. This gives the protein CASSFRGSTDTQYF. Full variable domain (outside the CDR3, taken from reference TRBV7-2 and TRBJ2-3): GAGVSQSPSNKVTEKGKDVELRCDPISGHTALYWYRQSLGQGLEFLIYFQGNSAPDKSGLPSDRFSAERTGGSVSTLTIQRTQQEDSAVYLCASSFRGSTDTQYFGPGTRLTVL.

The chain carries TRBV7-9 and TRBJ2-5; D remains unclear. The germline gives CDR1 SEHNR, CDR2 FQNEAQ (reference sequence). The V end lost 5 bases, the J end lost 8 bases, and 9 bases lay between the germline ends. The CDR3 runs 11 residues. The CDR3 reads CASSLTLTQYF. The CDR3, as DNA: TGTGCCAGCAGCCTGACACTCACCCAGTACTTC.

The chain is built from TRBV2 and TRBJ2-7; D may be TRBD1 or TRBD2 (6 bases each). The CDR3 spans 14 residues. Germline V gene sequence: CDR1 SNHLY, CDR2 FYNNEI. The V end lost 1 base, the J end lost 7 bases, and 14 bases lay between the germline ends. The CDR3 loop reads CASSEGPGAGEQYF. The CDR3, as DNA: TGTGCCAGCAGTGAAGGCCCAGGGGCGGGGGAGCAGTACTTC.

Here the CDR3 DNA reads TGCGCCAGCAGCCAAGCAGGACCTCCGGAGACCCAGTACTTC. Translated, it gives CASSQAGPPETQYF. The chain recombines TRBV4-1 with TRBJ2-5; D remains unclear. Per the germline V gene, CDR1 is MGHRA and CDR2 is YSYEKL. Trimming shortened V by 1 base and J by 5 bases, and 11 bases separated the two germline ends. The CDR3 totals 14 residues.

This clone was detected a few times. The chain joins TRBV4-3 to TRBJ2-1, with 10 positions matching TRBD2. The trim removed 0 bases at V and 8 bases at J, leaving 4 bases unmatched. Germline-derived CDR1 and CDR2 are LGHNA and YSLEER. The CDR3 has 15 amino acids. The CDR3 spells CASSQEGLALDEQFF. CDR3 sequence (DNA): TGCGCCAGCAGCCAAGAGGGACTAGCGTTGGATGAGCAGTTCTTC.

This clone was observed a single time. CDR3 loop: CAWRPWGYGYTF. The CDR3, as DNA: TGTGCCTGGAGGCCGTGGGGCTATGGCTACACCTTC. The chain recombines TRBV30 with TRBJ1-2; D remains unclear. The CDR3 has 12 residues. Germline V gene sequence: CDR1 GTSNPN, CDR2 SVGIG (reference sequence). V lost 3 bases to trimming and J lost 4 bases, with 9 bases between them.

This rearrangement joins TRBV30 to TRBJ1-2; TRBD1 matches at 8 bases. CDR1 is GTSNPN and CDR2 is SVGIG in the germline V gene (reference sequence). The CDR3 sequence is 15 residues long. V lost 2 bases, J lost 8 bases, and 13 bases stayed unmatched. The CDR3 bases are TGTGCCTGGAGTCACAGGGGGTCCGCCTTTCGCGGCTACACCTTC. Its protein is CAWSHRGSAFRGYTF.

This clone was seen only once. The rearrangement joins TRBV15 to TRBJ2-5; D is undetermined. The CDR3 covers 16 residues. V was shortened by 0 bases and J by 5 bases, with 16 bases between the two germline ends. Germline CDR1 reads LNHNV; CDR2 reads YYDKDF (reference sequence). CDR3 coding DNA: TGTGCCACCAGCAGAGATAATGGGCGCCCCCGCGAGACCCAGTACTTC. Translated: CATSRDNGRPRETQYF.